Sequencing of this T cell receptor beta chain was carried out in a study of blood T cell repertoires in COVID-19. Turning to the study itself: There were acute and convalescent COVID-19 samples, and they came from the United States, Italy and Spain. T cells, B-cell-depleted T cells, or PBMCs provided the cDNA or gDNA that served as material.

The CDR3 spans 15 residues. Losses at the gene ends were 7 bases for V and 4 bases for J; bases not matched to a gene: 12. CDR1 and CDR2 from the germline V gene are LNHDA and SQIVND (reference sequence). Original handling: Using reference gene primer amplification, nucleated cell counts were estimated. Using immunoSEQ multiplex PCR, the repertoire was profiled, and TCRdb retains in-frame clones only, with some absent. The D gene and trimming were derived from the DNA, and the V and J assignments and clone size from that table. The sample carries some 250,000 clones, approximately 90% recorded once. Cohort placement rested on clinical history that participants reported themselves.

Specimen: PBMCs or T cells enriched from blood (not recorded which). This receptor was identified in a human donor in a cohort exposed to, infected with or recovered from COVID-19 (not recorded which). The donor label of this sample is uncertain. The rearrangement uses TRBV19 and TRBJ1-1, with TRBD1 matching over 7 bases. The CDR3 sequence is CASTDGAGGSTEAFF. The CDR3 bases are TGTGCCAGTACCGACGGGGCAGGGGGAAGCACTGAAGCTTTCTTT. Using reference TRBV19 and TRBJ1-1 for the parts outside the CDR3, the full variable domain is DGGITQSPKYLFRKEGQNVTLSCEQNLNHDAMYWYRQDPGQGLRLIYYSQIVNDFQKGDIAEGYSVSREKKESFPLTVTSAQKNPTAFYLCASTDGAGGSTEAFFGQGTRLTVV.